This TCR beta chain appears in the sequencing data of a study of control samples from healthy donors and cancer patients. The data were produced by immunoSEQ multiplex PCR, yet TCRdb's version contains in-frame clones alone and is incomplete. The sample lists approximately 130,000 clones; about 89% were seen once. The CDR3 covers 14 residues. V was pared by 3 bases and J by 1 base, with 3 bases of the junction left unmatched. Germline V CDR1 and CDR2: SGHKS, YYEKEE (reference sequence). The source of this sequence is a man aged 45-65 years in good health. The material sequenced was blood. The chain uses TRBV5-5 and TRBJ1-1; TRBD1 aligns across 7 bases. The CDR3 DNA is TGTGCCAGCAGCTCATACAGGGGGAACACTGAAGCTTTCTTT. Translated: CASSSYRGNTEAFF.